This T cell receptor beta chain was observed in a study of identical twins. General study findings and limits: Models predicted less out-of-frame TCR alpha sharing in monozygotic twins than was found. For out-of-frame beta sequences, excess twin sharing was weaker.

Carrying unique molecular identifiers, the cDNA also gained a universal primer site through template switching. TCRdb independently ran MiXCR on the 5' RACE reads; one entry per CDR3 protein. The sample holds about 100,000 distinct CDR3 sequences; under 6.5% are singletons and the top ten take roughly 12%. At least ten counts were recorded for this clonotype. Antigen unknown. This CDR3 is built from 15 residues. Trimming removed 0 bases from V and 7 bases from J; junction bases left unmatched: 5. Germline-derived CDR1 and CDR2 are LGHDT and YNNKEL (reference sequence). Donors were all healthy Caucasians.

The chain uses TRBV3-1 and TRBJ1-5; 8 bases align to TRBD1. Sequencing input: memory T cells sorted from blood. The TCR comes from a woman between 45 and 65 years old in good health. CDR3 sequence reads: CASSQDTAGGQPQHF. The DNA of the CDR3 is TGTGCCAGCAGCCAAGATACGGCAGGGGGCCAGCCCCAGCATTTT.